This TCR beta chain was observed in a study of blood T cell repertoires in COVID-19. About the study: Samples of COVID-19 (acute and convalescent) were obtained from the United States, Italy and Spain. PBMCs, B-cell-depleted T cells, or T cells were the source of the cDNA or gDNA that made up the material.

Original handling: Amplified reference gene primers provided the basis for estimating nucleated cell counts. Libraries were prepared by immunoSEQ multiplex PCR; TCRdb keeps only in-frame clonotypes and omits some of them. D and trimming were read from the DNA, whereas the V and J calls and clone size are those reported in that table. The profile shows roughly 80,000 clones, 80% to 90% of them singletons. CDR1 is LNHDA and CDR2 is SQIVND in the germline V gene (reference sequence). The V segment lost 6 bases and the J segment 1 base; nucleotides outside the gene matches: 6. The CDR3 is made up of 16 amino acids.

The sample comprised peripheral blood. The V call is TRBV19, the J call TRBJ2-2, with 9 bases aligning to TRBD1. The TCR comes from an older man in a cohort sampled during active COVID-19. DNA of the CDR3: TGTGCCAGTAGATTGCCGGGACAGGGGAACACCGGGGAGCTGTTTTTT. It codes for CASRLPGQGNTGELFF. Using reference TRBV19 and TRBJ2-2 for the parts outside the CDR3, the full variable domain is DGGITQSPKYLFRKEGQNVTLSCEQNLNHDAMYWYRQDPGQGLRLIYYSQIVNDFQKGDIAEGYSVSREKKESFPLTVTSAQKNPTAFYLCASRLPGQGNTGELFFGEGSRLTVL.